This T cell receptor beta chain was identified during a study of prognosis after radiotherapy for stage I lung cancer. V was trimmed by 2 bases and J by 4 bases, leaving 10 bases between them. The CDR3 contains 14 residues. Germline values: CDR1 KGHSY, CDR2 FQNENV. This clonotype was seen at least ten times. Starting from genomic DNA, TCR beta CDR3 was amplified through two-round multiplex PCR. During first-round PCR, primers specific to each TRBV and TRBJ gene were used. MiXCR, applied by TCRdb to the multiplex PCR reads, yields one record per CDR3 protein. Here the sample spans 15,000 to 25,000 distinct CDR3 sequences, about a quarter being singletons.

Specimen: PBMCs, collected before or after stereotactic body radiation therapy (not recorded which). The chain combines TRBV16 with TRBJ2-3, with a weak D call TRBD2 (5 bases). This clonotype originated in a donor at least 50 years old with non-small cell lung cancer. The chain's CDR3 is CASSQGLASDTQYF. The DNA of the CDR3 is TGTGCCAGCAGCCAAGGACTGGCCTCAGATACGCAGTATTTT.